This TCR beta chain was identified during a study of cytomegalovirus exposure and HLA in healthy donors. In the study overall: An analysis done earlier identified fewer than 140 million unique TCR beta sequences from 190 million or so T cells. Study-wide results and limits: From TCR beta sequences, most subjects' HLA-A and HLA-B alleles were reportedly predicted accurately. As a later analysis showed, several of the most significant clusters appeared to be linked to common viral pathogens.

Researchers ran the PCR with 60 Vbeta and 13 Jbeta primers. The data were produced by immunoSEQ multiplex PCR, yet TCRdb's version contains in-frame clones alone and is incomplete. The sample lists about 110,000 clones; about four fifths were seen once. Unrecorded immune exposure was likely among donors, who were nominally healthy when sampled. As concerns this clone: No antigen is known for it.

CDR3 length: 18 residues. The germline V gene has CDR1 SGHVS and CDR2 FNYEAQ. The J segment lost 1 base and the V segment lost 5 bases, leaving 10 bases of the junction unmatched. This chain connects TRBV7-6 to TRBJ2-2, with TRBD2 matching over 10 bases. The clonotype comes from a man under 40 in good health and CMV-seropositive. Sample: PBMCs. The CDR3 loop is CASSILAGEKGNTGELFF. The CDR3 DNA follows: TGTGCCAGCAGCATTCTAGCGGGAGAAAAAGGGAACACCGGGGAGCTGTTTTTT.